The clone carrying this T cell receptor (beta chain) was seen just once. Its antigen is not known. The sample belongs to a study of CD8 T cells in Susac syndrome. Study results and caveats: The study recognized that its TCR sequencing and HLA analysis covered a relatively small number of individuals.

Sequencing of TCR beta was performed on blood CD8+ and CD4+ T cells. Multiple sclerosis controls were treatment-naive patients with stable or active relapsing-remitting disease. Reverse transcription of about 0.45 to 1 ug RNA was performed with random hexamers. An immunoSEQ multiplex PCR generated amplified TCR beta CDR3 products spanning 54 Vbeta and 13 Jbeta. TCRdb independently ran MiXCR on the immunoSEQ multiplex PCR reads; one entry per CDR3 protein. Among under 350,000 distinct CDR3 sequences, roughly nine tenths were seen once, and the ten largest hold over 0.065%. V lost 6 bases to trimming and J lost 0 bases; unmatched junction nucleotides: 11. The CDR3 contains 15 residues. The germline gives CDR1 DFQATT, CDR2 SNEGSKA (reference sequence).

The chain uses TRBV20-1 and TRBJ2-7; 7 bases match TRBD2. Specimen: CD4+ T cells from PBMCs. The TCR originated in a human donor with multiple sclerosis. This CDR3 reads CSAQNPSGASYEQYF. CDR3 in DNA: TGCAGTGCCCAAAATCCTAGCGGCGCCTCCTACGAGCAGTACTTC.